Here is one T cell receptor (beta chain) with its context. Its target is unknown. The data are from a study of cytomegalovirus exposure and HLA in healthy donors. At the level of the study: As an earlier analysis found, around 190 million T cells yielded some 120 million unique TCR beta sequences. Notes on the study in general: A missense variant in DCLRE1C was later tied to TCR beta V- and J-gene trimming. The productive fraction for most TCR beta V segments was about 90% or about 30% in an earlier analysis.

PCR was performed using 60 Vbeta and 13 Jbeta primers. Generated by immunoSEQ multiplex PCR, the TCRdb table keeps only in-frame clones and is missing some. The sample carries about 140,000 clones, 70% to 85% recorded once. The CDR3 runs to 15 residues. The J segment lost 8 bases and the V segment lost 0 bases, leaving 5 bases of the junction unmatched. CDR1 and CDR2 from the germline V gene are KGHSH and LQKENI. The clonotype was recovered from a male donor in good health and CMV-seronegative. Input material: PBMCs. V and J are TRBV18 and TRBJ2-1, with TRBD2 identical over 9 bases. CDR3 loop: CASSPPGLALDEQFF. The DNA for the CDR3 is TGTGCCAGCTCACCACCGGGACTAGCTCTAGATGAGCAGTTCTTC.